This T cell receptor beta chain came from a study of OX40 agonist ivuxolimab in advanced cancers. Study context: Among those treated, three patients had partial responses, one with hepatocellular carcinoma and two with cutaneous melanoma. General observations from the study: It was not determined which antigens were specifically recognized by the peripheral T cells that had undergone clonal expansion. Also showing low normalized T-cell clonal expansion were some of the nonresponders. Expansion of clones was among the lowest in partial responders at 0.1-3.0 mg/kg.

Comments on this clone: What it binds is unknown.

The germline CDR1 and CDR2 sequences are MDHEN and SYDVKM. Germline trimming cut 1 base from V and 2 bases from J; bases unmatched to any gene: 11. The CDR3 totals 18 residues. Libraries were prepared by immunoSEQ multiplex PCR; TCRdb keeps only in-frame clonotypes and omits some of them. The repertoire includes under 65,000 clones, more than 85% of them detected once, and 8.5% to 9% sits in the top ten. The clonotype comes from an adult with an advanced solid tumor such as melanoma, head and neck, liver or kidney cancer. The V and J genes are TRBV28 and TRBJ2-7; 10 bases fit TRBD1. Material: CD4+ or CD8+ T cells sorted from blood, obtained in a trial of the OX40 agonist ivuxolimab. DNA of the CDR3: TGTGCCAGCAGTTTATCTGGGACAGGGGTTATGGTGGCCTACGAGCAGTACTTC. It translates to CASSLSGTGVMVAYEQYF.